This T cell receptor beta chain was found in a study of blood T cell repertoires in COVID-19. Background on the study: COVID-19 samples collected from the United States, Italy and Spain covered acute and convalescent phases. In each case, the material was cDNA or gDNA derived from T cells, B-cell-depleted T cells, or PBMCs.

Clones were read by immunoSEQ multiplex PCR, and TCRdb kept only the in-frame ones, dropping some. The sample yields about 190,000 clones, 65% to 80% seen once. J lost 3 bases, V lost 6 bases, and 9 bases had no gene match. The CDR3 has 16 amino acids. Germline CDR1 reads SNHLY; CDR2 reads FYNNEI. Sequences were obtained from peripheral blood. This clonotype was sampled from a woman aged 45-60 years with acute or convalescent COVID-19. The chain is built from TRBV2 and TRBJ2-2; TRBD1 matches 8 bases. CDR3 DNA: TGTGCCAGCAGAATGACAGGGGCGACCTACACCGGGGAGCTGTTTTTT. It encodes CASRMTGATYTGELFF.